This record covers a single TCR beta chain. It lacks a known antigen. Base qualities are not at hand, and no much larger clone is one base apart. The sample is drawn from a study of blood T cell repertoires in COVID-19 (dated by TCRdb to about 2020). Broadly, across the study: Samples covering the acute and convalescent phases of COVID-19 were provided by collaborators in the United States, Italy and Spain. The prospective study material was composed of cDNA or gDNA derived from T cells, B-cell-depleted T cells, or PBMCs. Deeply sampled blood TCRbeta repertoires from subjects exposed to, actively infected with, or recovered from COVID-19 were included in the dataset. A freely available public database, intended as a resource for researchers studying the immune response to SARS-CoV-2, is where the repertoires were released. Samples were obtained from the ongoing ImmuneRACE study (first 160 participants) and from 1,000 to 1,500 subjects provided by 6 global collaborators. Sample metadata almost always included a de-identified subject ID, COVID-19 status, age in years and sex. Where available, HLA class I and class II types were taken from metadata supplied by the sample provider and were not determined by assay-based typing.

Clipping removes 9 bases from V and 6 bases from J, with 5 as the unmatched junction base count. The CDR3 runs 13 amino acids, cysteine and phenylalanine included. Only the CDR3 region is kept as DNA, spanning 39 bases read in frame from base 1. The germline V gene (reference sequence) supplies CDR1 LNHDA and CDR2 SQIVND. Each collaborating institution followed its own protocols to collect whole blood in K2EDTA tubes. For TCRbeta analysis, collaborators shipped samples in one of three forms: frozen whole blood, isolated PBMCs, or DNA extracted from either of those sample types. The immunoSEQ Assay, a bias-controlled multiplex PCR, was used to amplify TCRbeta CDR3 regions from genomic DNA. The authors' analysis ran thus. Within the assay, amplification of reference gene primers was used to estimate how many nucleated cells each sample contained. To quantify the absolute abundance of each unique TCRbeta CDR3 rearrangement, sequence reads were collapsed and filtered. For each sample, productive Simpson clonality was calculated by taking the square root of Simpson's diversity index across productive rearrangements. Imported from immuneACCESS, the table was reduced by TCRdb to in-frame sequences with V and J called. These copies leave out some clones; in studies compared against another copy, an unresolved V gene accounts for under half, and the cause of the remainder is not known. Clone size and V and J calls were adopted from that table, with D and trimming inferred from the DNA. Recorded for this sample are roughly 34,000 clones; 87% of them occurred a single time. The top ten clones comprise over 9.5% of the sample.

Beyond this particular receptor, the publication reports: The quantity of clinical and demographic metadata differed by source and by participant and was supplied without curation.

The sequence was collected from an elderly man with active COVID-19. Recombination connected TRBV19 to TRBJ1-6, with 7 central nucleotides matching TRBD1. The sequenced sample consisted of peripheral blood. Here is the DNA: TGTGCCAGCCGACAGGGTGGTAATTCACCCCTCCACTTT. This codes for CASRQGGNSPLHF.